These T cell receptor beta chains were read from a single sample in a study of blood T cell repertoires in COVID-19. Method: immunoSEQ multiplex PCR; TCRdb's copy keeps in-frame clones and lacks some. Of 170,000 or so clones in the sample, around three quarters were seen once. Sequenced input: peripheral blood. These receptors all stem from a man in his 70s with active or convalescent COVID-19. Both conserved end residues are part of each CDR3. D genes are given only for firm matches. Size is omitted from some rows. Given values are once, few, many or a class for expanded clones.

TRBV7-9	TRBJ1-4	15	.	.	TGTGTCAGCAGCTTACTCGGGTTTAGTAATGAAAAACTGTTTTTT	CVSSLLGFSNEKLFF
TRBV24-1	TRBJ1-2	15	TRBD1	.	TGTGCCACCAGTGATGGGGACAGGGAAGGTGGTGGCTACACCTTC	CATSDGDREGGGYTF
TRBV24-1	TRBJ2-3	15	.	.	TGTGCCACCAGTGATTCGGGGACTAGCACAGATACGCAGTATTTT	CATSDSGTSTDTQYF
TRBV27	TRBJ2-5	17	.	.	TGTGCCAGCAGACGCCGGGTTCGCGGGACCGTCCAAGAGACCCAGTACTTC	CASRRRVRGTVQETQYF
TRBV7-9	TRBJ2-7	16	TRBD2	.	TGTGCCAGCAGCTTATCCCCAGCGGGAACAACCTACGAGCAGTACTTC	CASSLSPAGTTYEQYF
TRBV28	TRBJ1-2	12	TRBD1	many	TGTGCCAGCAGTTTATGGGGACAGGGCTACACCTTC	CASSLWGQGYTF
TRBV14	TRBJ2-7	15	.	few	TGTGCCAGCAGCTATGGATGGGGGACAAAATACGAGCAGTACTTC	CASSYGWGTKYEQYF
TRBV9	TRBJ1-5	12	.	.	TGTGCCAGCAGCGTAGCGGTCAGGTCTCAGCATTTT	CASSVAVRSQHF
TRBV4-1	TRBJ1-4	18	.	.	TGCGCCAGCAGCCCGACTTGGACAGTGGGATCAACTAATGAAAAACTGTTTTTT	CASSPTWTVGSTNEKLFF
TRBV9	TRBJ2-3	16	.	.	TGTGCCAGCAGCGTAGCCACTGGGAGGACAGGAGATACGCAGTATTTT	CASSVATGRTGDTQYF
TRBV5-1	TRBJ1-4	14	TRBD1	.	TGCGCCAGCAGCTTCGGACAGGGAAACGAAAAACTGTTTTTT	CASSFGQGNEKLFF
TRBV12-3/TRBV12-4	TRBJ2-1	13	TRBD2	few	TGTGCCAGCAAGCGGGAGGGATACAATGAGCAGTTCTTC	CASKREGYNEQFF
TRBV30	TRBJ1-2	12	TRBD1	.	TGTGCCTGGGAGACAGGGGGCTATGGCTACACCTTC	CAWETGGYGYTF
TRBV18	TRBJ2-5	13	TRBD2	once	TGTGCCAGCTTAGTCGGGACTAGCGGGACCCAGTACTTC	CASLVGTSGTQYF
TRBV7-9	TRBJ2-3	13	.	.	TGTGCCAGCAGCTCTAGCGGCACAGATACGCAGTATTTT	CASSSSGTDTQYF
TRBV11-3	TRBJ2-1	16	TRBD2	.	TGTGCCAGCAGCTTTATGGGGACTAGCCTCCACAATGAGCAGTTCTTC	CASSFMGTSLHNEQFF